This is a list of T cell receptor beta chains from one sample in a study of Ad26.COV2.S vaccination and SARS-CoV-2 variants. Assay used: immunoSEQ multiplex PCR; TCRdb lists only in-frame clones, some missing. Among hundreds of thousands of clones, about nine tenths were seen once, and the ten largest hold 10% to 15%. Sample: peripheral blood, taken in a trial of Ad26.COV2.S vaccine versus placebo. Receptor source: a person between 18 and 59 years old who received the Ad26.COV2.S COVID-19 vaccine or a placebo. CDR3s include the opening cysteine and the closing phenylalanine or tryptophan. The order of the fields is CDR3 length, J gene, clone size, V gene, CDR3 protein. Size is omitted from some rows. Given values are once, few, many or a class for expanded clones.

>15|TRBJ2-7|NA|TRBV4-1
CASSKSQGGDYEQYF
>14|TRBJ2-3|NA|TRBV24-1
CATSGTSGTDTQYF
>14|TRBJ2-3|once|TRBV6-5
CASSRDRLLNTQYF
>14|TRBJ2-1|NA|TRBV2
CASHPDRGNNEQFF
>16|TRBJ1-2|few|TRBV4-3
CASSLTRGGALDGYTF
>12|TRBJ1-1|NA|TRBV5-5
CASSALNTEAFF
>14|TRBJ2-1|NA|TRBV5-5
CASSLGQGHNEQFF
>12|TRBJ2-5|once|TRBV7-2
CASSLVEETQYF
>12|TRBJ2-5|once|TRBV29-1
CSVEALEETQYF
>18|TRBJ2-3|NA|TRBV4-3
CASSQETLPSGRADTQYF
>15|TRBJ2-4|NA|TRBV5-4
CASSPGQGAPGIQYF
>20|TRBJ2-7|once|TRBV11-2
CASSLETLSTLAGGPHEQYF
>15|TRBJ2-1|once|TRBV6-5
CASSYSRTVYNEQFF
>16|TRBJ1-1|NA|TRBV19
CASSTPTGALNTEAFF
>13|TRBJ2-7|NA|TRBV29-1
CSGGTGENQAQYF
>14|TRBJ2-7|NA|TRBV28
CATFSGTPHPEQYF
>13|TRBJ2-7|NA|TRBV6-5
CASSSGTSYEQYF
>15|TRBJ2-1|NA|TRBV6-5
CASSYAGGLVNEQFF
>14|TRBJ1-6|NA|TRBV6-5
CASSKGQDNSPLHF
>15|TRBJ2-1|NA|TRBV9
CASSVGLADYNEQFF
>16|TRBJ2-2|NA|TRBV3-1/TRBV3-2
CASSPGGAMGTGELFF
>13|TRBJ1-1|NA|TRBV7-2
CASSSGRGTEAFF
>15|TRBJ1-5|few|TRBV19
CASSTETGDGQPQHF
>13|TRBJ1-4|NA|TRBV27
CASSPIGGEKLFF
>17|TRBJ2-1|once|TRBV4-3
CASSLSVLGGRQGEQFF
>16|TRBJ2-6|NA|TRBV11-2
CASSLDLGSGANVLTF
>13|TRBJ1-5|NA|TRBV30
CAWSKNSNQPQHF
>18|TRBJ1-2|NA|TRBV6-2/TRBV6-3
CASSDPSPGTRFIYGYTF
>15|TRBJ2-7|NA|TRBV4-3
CASSQDLTAGYEQYF
>18|TRBJ2-5|NA|TRBV4-3
CASSQDWTSGRAGETQYF
>17|TRBJ2-2|NA|TRBV5-6
CASSLAYWDANTGELFF
>12|TRBJ1-1|NA|TRBV6-6
CASSYNGHDDFF
>14|TRBJ1-1|NA|TRBV7-9
CASSTGTTPTEAFF
>18|TRBJ2-7|NA|TRBV6-2/TRBV6-3
CASSWEPASAESSYEQYF
>15|TRBJ2-7|NA|TRBV6-2/TRBV6-3
CASSRLAVYSYEQYF